The clone carrying this T cell receptor beta chain was seen a few times. The germline V gene has CDR1 LNHDA and CDR2 SQIVND (reference sequence). The CDR3 extends over 15 amino acids. The junction had 7 bases not matched to a gene; V was cut back by 8 bases and J by 0 bases. Relying on iRepertoire HTBI primers and Arm-PCR of CDR3 regions, the team built TCR beta libraries. TCRdb re-called the multiplex PCR reads through MiXCR, storing one row per CDR3 protein. The sample has about 470,000 distinct CDR3 sequences, about 20% seen once. The sample is drawn from a study of regulatory T cells in long-lasting Graves disease. Time point indicated: persistent/refractory GD, antithyroid drugs over 5 years with positive TRAb. Scientists built the TCR library using RNA that was extracted from PBMCs.

The sequence was collected from a female donor with Graves disease. This chain uses TRBV19 with TRBJ2-1; TRBD2 aligns across 7 bases. Sample: peripheral blood mononuclear cells (PBMCs), taken when the disease was refractory, from a patient treated with antithyroid drugs. The CDR3 coding sequence is TGTGCCAGTGCACTAGCGACGAGCTCCTACAATGAGCAGTTCTTC. It codes for CASALATSSYNEQFF.